This T cell receptor (beta chain) derives from a study of CD8 T cells in ankylosing spondylitis (dated by TCRdb to 2017 to 2019). About the study as a whole: The study set out to find disease-linked TCR variants by profiling T cell receptor beta repertoires in ankylosing spondylitis patients and healthy donors. The whole study cohort included over a hundred healthy donors and 25 ankylosing spondylitis patients. Samples of peripheral blood were taken, and for ankylosing spondylitis patients, synovial fluid was collected as well.

General findings and caveats noted by the study authors: A CD8+ phenotype was shown by the disease-linked clones, which were found at relatively low frequencies in peripheral blood. Some motif variants had previously been reported in the synovial fluid and blood of reactive arthritis patients, which suggests shared mechanisms of disease initiation. A TCR beta motif of 7 or 8 highly homologous amino acid variants appeared characteristic of blood from ankylosing spondylitis patients. The disease-linked clones were reported as significantly enriched in matched synovial fluid samples from ankylosing spondylitis patients.

The V end gives up 2 bases and the J end 6 bases, leaving 3 bases in the junction not matched to a gene. From cysteine to phenylalanine, the CDR3 is 15 amino acids long. Of the read, only the CDR3 DNA is kept; its 45 bases are in frame from base 1. Based on the germline V gene, the CDR1 and CDR2 sequences are SGHAT and FQNNGV. Sequencing relied on an Illumina HiSeq 2500. TCR beta libraries were prepared by quantitative 5'-RACE with molecular barcodes. The paper's processing steps were these. A new computational method based on a probabilistic model of VDJ rearrangement was used to identify disease-linked TCR variants. TCRdb cleaned the public reads at Q25 with fastp, built clones with MiXCR and kept in-frame beta chains. Each CDR3 protein appears once, grouped with its most common genes and DNA. The V and J calls and clone size are TCRdb's, not the authors'. The sample profile shows over 600,000 distinct CDR3 sequences; under 20% of them were found once. The ten largest account for around 20% of the sample.

This clonotype showed up just a few times. No cognate antigen has been identified for it. Base quality data are lacking; no much larger clone is found one base away. Sequencing used blood, either unsorted or a sorted T cell fraction (not recorded which). The sequence joins TRBV11-2 to TRBJ2-2, and 10 bases in between align with TRBD2. The receptor's source is a male donor with ankylosing spondylitis. The DNA sequence is TGTGCCAGCAGCTTAAGCGGGAGGGTGGCCGGGGAGCTGTTTTTT. This translates into CASSLSGRVAGELFF.